The subject of this entry is one T cell receptor (beta chain). As yet, its antigen is unknown. Every patient relapsed after autologous stem cell transplantation, and brentuximab vedotin exposure varied. Magnetic negative selection of thawed PBMCs yielded the CD8+ T cells. Complete response, partial response or progressive disease constituted the best responses recorded. CDR1 and CDR2 (germline): MDHEN, SYDVKM. V was cut by 6 bases and J by 5 bases, with 25 bases left in between. The CDR3 is 17 amino acids. This record belongs to a study of PD-1 blockade in classical Hodgkin lymphoma. Study-level points and caveats: The origin of the repertoire differences remains undefined, with disease activity or prior therapy as possible causes. Newly diagnosed patients were reported to start with lower TCR diversity than healthy donors. Baseline diversity resembling that of newly diagnosed patients was seen in complete responders.

The protocol was immunoSEQ multiplex PCR, while the TCRdb copy is restricted to in-frame clones and leaves out a portion. Here the sample spans 25,000 to 30,000 clones, approximately 86% being singletons. This chain uses TRBV28 with TRBJ2-5; D could derive from TRBD1 or TRBD2 (6 bases each). This clonotype was sampled from a human donor with classical Hodgkin lymphoma. The specimen comprised CD8+ T cells from blood, sampled at baseline. The CDR3 is CASSWGAVGGIQETQYF. The CDR3 coding sequence is TGTGCCAGCAGCTGGGGGGCGGTTGGTGGGATACAGGAGACCCAGTACTTC. Filled out from reference TRBV28 and TRBJ2-5, the complete variable domain reads DVKVTQSSRYLVKRTGEKVFLECVQDMDHENMFWYRQDPGLGLRLIYFSYDVKMKEKGDIPEGYSVSREKKERFSLILESASTNQTSMYLCASSWGAVGGIQETQYFGPGTRLLVL.